This T cell receptor beta chain was identified in a study of blood T cell repertoires in COVID-19. Sequencing used immunoSEQ multiplex PCR; TCRdb keeps in-frame clones, though not all of them. The sample records some 390,000 clones, around 87% being singletons. V shed 3 bases, J shed 2 bases, and the junction held 7 bases outside the gene matches. The germline gives CDR1 SGHRS, CDR2 YFSETQ. This CDR3 is built from 15 residues. This clone was recorded only once. This TCR was recovered from a woman aged 55 to 70 with COVID-19, enrolled during active disease. The sequencing input was peripheral blood. V usage is TRBV5-1 and J usage is TRBJ2-7; 8 bases are a match to TRBD2. The CDR3 nucleotides read TGCGCCAGCAGCTGGGACTGGCGGGGGGCCTACGAGCAGTACTTC. Its protein product is CASSWDWRGAYEQYF.